This T cell receptor (beta chain) was recovered during a study of Graves' ophthalmopathy and Graves' hyperthyroidism. This clonotype has at least ten counts. Its antigen is still unknown. PBMCs were density-gradient isolated from around 9.2 ml fresh blood. CDR3 length: 16 residues. Germline V lookup: CDR1 DFQATT, CDR2 SNEGSKA (reference sequence). V trimming: 2 bases; J trimming: 4 bases; junction bases outside the gene matches: 7. General study findings and limits: The model predicted progression of ophthalmopathy with a sensitivity of 70% to 71%, and its specificity was about 73%.

The TCR beta CDR3 regions underwent amplification from RNA transcripts. Scientists carried out first-round RT-PCR using HTBI primers and then a second-round multiplex PCR. One entry per CDR3 protein results from TCRdb running MiXCR on the multiplex PCR reads. The sample has about 340,000 distinct CDR3 sequences, roughly 16% seen once; the top ten hold over 9%. This receptor was identified in an adult man with Graves' ophthalmopathy. The chain carries TRBV20-1 and TRBJ2-2; 10 nucleotides match TRBD2. Sequenced input: peripheral blood. The CDR3 region is CSARIASGSGTGELFF. The CDR3 DNA reads as TGCAGTGCTAGAATAGCTAGCGGGAGTGGCACCGGGGAGCTGTTTTTT.